This T cell receptor beta chain was identified during a study of blood T cell repertoires in COVID-19 (dated by TCRdb to the early 2020s). Concerning the study at large: Collaborator samples came from the United States, Italy and Spain and covered acute and convalescent phases of COVID-19. The material from the prospective study consisted of cDNA or gDNA derived from T cells, B-cell-depleted T cells, or PBMCs. The dataset comprised deeply sampled blood TCRbeta repertoires from subjects exposed to, actively infected with, or recovered from COVID-19. The repertoires were made available in a free public database intended to serve as a resource for research on the immune response to SARS-CoV-2. Nearly every sample came with metadata listing a de-identified subject ID, COVID-19 status, age in years and sex. The samples were drawn from the first 160 participants of the ongoing ImmuneRACE study and from 1,200 or so subjects provided by 6 global collaborators. Where available, HLA class I and class II types were obtained from metadata supplied by the sample provider rather than from assay-based typing. The study at large found these results: The amount of clinical and demographic metadata varied by source and participant and was provided uncurated.

Each collaborating institution followed its own protocols to collect whole blood in K2EDTA tubes. For TCRbeta analysis, collaborators shipped samples in one of three forms: frozen whole blood, isolated PBMCs, or DNA extracted from either of those sample types. The immunoSEQ Assay, a bias-controlled multiplex PCR, was used to amplify TCRbeta CDR3 regions from genomic DNA. Per the original workflow: The number of nucleated cells in each sample was estimated from the amplification of reference gene primers within the assay. To quantify the absolute abundance of each unique TCRbeta CDR3 rearrangement, sequence reads were collapsed and filtered. For each sample, productive Simpson clonality was calculated by taking the square root of Simpson's diversity index across productive rearrangements. What TCRdb holds here is the immuneACCESS table cut down to in-frame rearrangements. Part of the clones is not present; checked against another copy, under half of the missing clones reflect an unresolved V gene, and the others are unexplained. V and J calls and clone size come straight from that table; D and trimming were deduced from the DNA. In this sample the table shows fewer than 95,000 clones, about four fifths of which occur a single time. The ten largest make up around 13% of the sample.

Concerning this clone itself: No cognate antigen has been identified for it. Base qualities are not at hand, and no much larger clone is one base apart.

The CDR3 runs 16 amino acids, cysteine and phenylalanine included. Only the CDR3 region is kept as DNA, spanning 48 bases read in frame from base 1. As encoded in the germline V gene (reference sequence), CDR1 is LGHDT while CDR2 is YNNKEL. V ends up 4 bases short and J 3 bases short, with an unmatched junction base count of 6. The chain was built from TRBV3-1 (or the pseudogene TRBV3-2) and TRBJ2-2, with 9 bases aligning to TRBD2. This clonotype was obtained from a human donor in a cohort sampled during active COVID-19. The specimen was peripheral blood. The bases read TGTGCCAGCAGCCGCCTAGCGGGAATGGACACCGGGGAGCTGTTTTTT. Its translation is CASSRLAGMDTGELFF.